This T cell receptor (beta chain) stems from a study of blood T cell repertoires in COVID-19. Across the whole study: The study drew acute and convalescent COVID-19 samples from the United States, Italy and Spain.

Profiled with immunoSEQ multiplex PCR; TCRdb holds only in-frame clones, not every one. The table lists more than 350,000 clones, 85% to 90% of them singletons. The participants were between 18 and 89 years old and came from 20 to 30 US areas. CDR1 and CDR2 from the germline V gene are ENHRY and SYGVKD. The CDR3 contains 15 residues. The junction had 4 bases not matched to a gene; V was cut back by 4 bases and J by 6 bases. This sequence joins TRBV10-3 and TRBJ1-5; 12 nucleotides match TRBD1. Sequenced material: PBMCs or T cells enriched from blood (not recorded which). The receptor was derived from a woman in her forties or fifties who had recovered from COVID-19. The CDR3 here is CAISVGQGASQPQHF. CDR3 sequence (DNA): TGTGCCATCAGTGTGGGACAGGGGGCGAGTCAGCCCCAGCATTTT.